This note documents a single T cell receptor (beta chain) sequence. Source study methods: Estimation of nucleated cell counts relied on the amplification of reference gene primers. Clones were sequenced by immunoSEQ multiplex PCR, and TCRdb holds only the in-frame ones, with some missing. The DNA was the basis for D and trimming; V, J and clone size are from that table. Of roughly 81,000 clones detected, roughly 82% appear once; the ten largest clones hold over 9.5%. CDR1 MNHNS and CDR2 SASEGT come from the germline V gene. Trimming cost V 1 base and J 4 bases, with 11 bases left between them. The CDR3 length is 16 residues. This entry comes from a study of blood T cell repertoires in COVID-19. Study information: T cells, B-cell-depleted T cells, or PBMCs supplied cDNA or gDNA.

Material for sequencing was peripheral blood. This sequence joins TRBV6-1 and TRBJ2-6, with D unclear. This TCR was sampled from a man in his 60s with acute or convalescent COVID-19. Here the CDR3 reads CASSEGTVAGANVLTF. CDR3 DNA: TGTGCCAGCAGTGAAGGAACAGTTGCCGGGGCCAACGTCCTGACTTTC.